Sequencing of this T cell receptor (beta chain) was carried out in a study of blood T cells in healthy people across ages. V was cut by 4 bases and J by 4 bases, with 10 bases left in between. CDR1 and CDR2 (germline): SEHNR, FQNEAQ (reference sequence). This CDR3 region has 13 residues. With a J-beta primer mix and a sample-barcoded 5' primer, a second PCR ran roughly 6 to 11 cycles. A single record per CDR3 protein comes from TCRdb applying MiXCR to the 5' RACE reads. The sample has about a million distinct CDR3 sequences; about 48% are singletons. This clonotype has just a few counts. Sequencing was carried out using blood. The TCR comes from a man aged 30 to 39 in good health. The V call is TRBV7-9, the J call TRBJ1-2; a weak D match, TRBD1 (5 bases). For the CDR3, the DNA is TGTGCCAGCAGCTCCCGACAGAGCTATGGCTACACCTTC. Its protein product is CASSSRQSYGYTF. Using reference TRBV7-9 and TRBJ1-2 for the parts outside the CDR3, the full variable domain is DTGVSQNPRHKITKRGQNVTFRCDPISEHNRLYWYRQTLGQGPEFLTYFQNEAQLEKSRLLSDRFSAERPKGSFSTLEIQRTEQGDSAMYLCASSSRQSYGYTFGSGTRLTVV.